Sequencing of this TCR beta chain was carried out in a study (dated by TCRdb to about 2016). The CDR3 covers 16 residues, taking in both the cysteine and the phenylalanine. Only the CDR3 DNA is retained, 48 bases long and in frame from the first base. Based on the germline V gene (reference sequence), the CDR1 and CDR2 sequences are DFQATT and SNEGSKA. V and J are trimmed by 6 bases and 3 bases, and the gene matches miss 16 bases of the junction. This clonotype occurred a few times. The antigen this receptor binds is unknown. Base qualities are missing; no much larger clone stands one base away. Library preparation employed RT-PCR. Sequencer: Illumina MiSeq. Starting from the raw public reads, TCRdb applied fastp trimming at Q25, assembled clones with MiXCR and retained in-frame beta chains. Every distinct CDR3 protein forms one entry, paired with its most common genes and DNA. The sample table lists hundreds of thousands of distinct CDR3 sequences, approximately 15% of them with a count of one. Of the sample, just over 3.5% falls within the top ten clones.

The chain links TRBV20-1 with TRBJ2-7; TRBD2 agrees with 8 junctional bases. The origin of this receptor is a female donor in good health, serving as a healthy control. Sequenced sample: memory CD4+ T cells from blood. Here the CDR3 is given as CSAKPTSGGGLYEQYF. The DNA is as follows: TGCAGTGCCAAGCCTACTAGCGGAGGGGGACTCTACGAGCAGTACTTC.